Listed below are T cell receptor beta chains from one sample, sequenced in a study of blood T cells in healthy people across ages. TCRdb independently ran MiXCR on the 5' RACE reads; one entry per CDR3 protein. The table includes under 2 million distinct CDR3 sequences, roughly 32% detected once. The sample was blood. The receptor source for this set is a woman in her 30s in good health. The CDR3 runs from the conserved cysteine through the conserved F or W. A D gene is named only where the DNA matches it firmly. Only some rows state a clone size, as once, few, many or a class for expanded clones.

d_gene: TRBD1; abundance: few; j_gene: TRBJ2-1; v_gene: TRBV24-1; CDR3aa: CATSADRYNEQFF; CDR3nt: TGTGCCACCAGTGCGGACAGGTACAATGAGCAGTTCTTC
d_gene: TRBD1; abundance: -; j_gene: TRBJ1-1; v_gene: TRBV5-1; CDR3aa: CASRYVTGTANTEAFF; CDR3nt: TGCGCCAGCAGATATGTAACCGGGACAGCGAACACTGAAGCTTTCTTT
d_gene: -; abundance: many; j_gene: TRBJ2-3; v_gene: TRBV15; CDR3aa: CATSRGESTDTQYF; CDR3nt: TGTGCCACCAGCAGAGGGGAGAGTACAGATACGCAGTATTTT
d_gene: TRBD2; abundance: -; j_gene: TRBJ2-2; v_gene: TRBV7-2; CDR3aa: CASSREWTSGFGELFF; CDR3nt: TGTGCCAGCAGCCGAGAATGGACTAGCGGGTTCGGGGAGCTGTTTTTT
d_gene: -; abundance: once; j_gene: TRBJ1-2; v_gene: TRBV27; CDR3aa: CASSSTPFGEDYGYTF; CDR3nt: TGTGCCAGCAGTTCTACCCCTTTTGGGGAGGACTATGGCTACACCTTC
d_gene: -; abundance: few; j_gene: TRBJ2-3; v_gene: TRBV27; CDR3aa: CASTLRGGGDTQYF; CDR3nt: TGTGCCAGCACCCTAAGGGGGGGCGGGGATACGCAGTATTTT
d_gene: TRBD1; abundance: few; j_gene: TRBJ1-2; v_gene: TRBV18; CDR3aa: CASSPGQTHGYTF; CDR3nt: TGTGCCAGCTCACCGGGACAGACCCATGGCTACACCTTC
d_gene: -; abundance: few; j_gene: TRBJ2-5; v_gene: TRBV27; CDR3aa: CASSSVLGHQETQYF; CDR3nt: TGTGCCAGCAGTTCCGTCCTAGGGCATCAAGAGACCCAGTACTTC
d_gene: -; abundance: -; j_gene: TRBJ1-2; v_gene: TRBV20-1; CDR3aa: CSARDWRGINYGYTF; CDR3nt: TGCAGTGCTAGAGATTGGCGGGGGATTAACTATGGCTACACCTTC
d_gene: TRBD1; abundance: -; j_gene: TRBJ2-3; v_gene: TRBV7-3; CDR3aa: CASSLDGTGGYTDTQYF; CDR3nt: TGTGCCAGCAGCCTCGACGGGACAGGGGGCTACACAGATACGCAGTATTTT
d_gene: -; abundance: -; j_gene: TRBJ2-7; v_gene: TRBV20-1; CDR3aa: CSATAPGGTYEQYF; CDR3nt: TGCAGTGCTACGGCGCCAGGCGGAACCTACGAGCAGTACTTC
d_gene: -; abundance: -; j_gene: TRBJ1-6; v_gene: TRBV19; CDR3aa: CASSTAVRNSPLHF; CDR3nt: TGTGCCAGTAGTACGGCCGTTCGAAATTCACCCCTCCACTTT
d_gene: TRBD2; abundance: few; j_gene: TRBJ2-3; v_gene: TRBV20-1; CDR3aa: CSAWGGGRSTDTQYF; CDR3nt: TGCAGTGCCTGGGGTGGCGGGAGATCCACAGATACGCAGTATTTT
d_gene: TRBD1; abundance: once; j_gene: TRBJ1-2; v_gene: TRBV7-8; CDR3aa: CASSSPGQGADYGYTF; CDR3nt: TGTGCCAGCAGCTCTCCGGGACAGGGGGCAGACTATGGCTACACCTTC
d_gene: TRBD1; abundance: -; j_gene: TRBJ1-6; v_gene: TRBV5-1; CDR3aa: CASSYDRGNGPLHF; CDR3nt: TGCGCCAGCAGCTACGACAGGGGAAATGGACCCCTCCACTTT
d_gene: TRBD2; abundance: -; j_gene: TRBJ2-3; v_gene: TRBV5-4; CDR3aa: CASSTRSGGADTQYF; CDR3nt: TGTGCCAGCAGCACCCGTAGCGGGGGGGCAGATACGCAGTATTTT
d_gene: -; abundance: few; j_gene: TRBJ1-4; v_gene: TRBV4-1; CDR3aa: CASSQAKHATNEKLFF; CDR3nt: TGCGCCAGCAGCCAAGCCAAACACGCAACTAATGAAAAACTGTTTTTT
d_gene: -; abundance: -; j_gene: TRBJ2-5; v_gene: TRBV3-1; CDR3aa: CASSLGNNNEQYF; CDR3nt: TGTGCCAGCAGCCTGGGAAATAACAATGAGCAGTACTTC
d_gene: -; abundance: few; j_gene: TRBJ2-7; v_gene: TRBV2; CDR3aa: CASRLTPAPYEQYF; CDR3nt: TGTGCCAGCAGGTTAACACCGGCACCCTACGAGCAGTACTTC
d_gene: TRBD2; abundance: -; j_gene: TRBJ2-3; v_gene: TRBV7-9; CDR3aa: CASSYLLAASTDTQYF; CDR3nt: TGTGCCAGCAGCTACTTACTAGCGGCTAGCACAGATACGCAGTATTTT